This TCR beta chain was observed in a study of cytomegalovirus exposure and HLA in healthy donors. 13 Jbeta primers and 60 Vbeta primers were used for the PCR. Here immunoSEQ multiplex PCR was the method, and the copy in TCRdb shows in-frame clones only, minus some. The sample records around 87,000 clones, around three quarters being singletons. CDR3 size: 18 residues. Germline V gene data show CDR1 as SEHNR and CDR2 as FQNEAQ (reference sequence). J gave up 2 bases and V 2 bases, and 8 bases lay outside the gene matches. This receptor was taken from a man aged 35-49 years in good health and CMV-seronegative. The chain couples TRBV7-9 to TRBJ1-4; 10 positions match TRBD1. Specimen: PBMCs. This CDR3 reads CASSLKATGGGTNEKLFF. The DNA of the CDR3 is TGTGCCAGCAGCTTAAAAGCGACAGGGGGCGGCACTAATGAAAAACTGTTTTTT.